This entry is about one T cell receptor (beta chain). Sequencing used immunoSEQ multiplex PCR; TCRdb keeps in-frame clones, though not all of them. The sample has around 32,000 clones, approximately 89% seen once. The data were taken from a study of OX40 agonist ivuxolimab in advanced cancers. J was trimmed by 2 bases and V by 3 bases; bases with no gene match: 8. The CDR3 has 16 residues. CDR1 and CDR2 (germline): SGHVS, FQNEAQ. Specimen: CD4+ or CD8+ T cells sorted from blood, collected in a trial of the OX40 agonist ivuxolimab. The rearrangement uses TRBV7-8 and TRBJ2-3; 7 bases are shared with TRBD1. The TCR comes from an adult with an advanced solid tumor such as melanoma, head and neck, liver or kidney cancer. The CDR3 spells CASSLGPGQITDTQYF. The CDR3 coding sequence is TGTGCCAGCAGCTTGGGACCGGGACAGATCACAGATACGCAGTATTTT.